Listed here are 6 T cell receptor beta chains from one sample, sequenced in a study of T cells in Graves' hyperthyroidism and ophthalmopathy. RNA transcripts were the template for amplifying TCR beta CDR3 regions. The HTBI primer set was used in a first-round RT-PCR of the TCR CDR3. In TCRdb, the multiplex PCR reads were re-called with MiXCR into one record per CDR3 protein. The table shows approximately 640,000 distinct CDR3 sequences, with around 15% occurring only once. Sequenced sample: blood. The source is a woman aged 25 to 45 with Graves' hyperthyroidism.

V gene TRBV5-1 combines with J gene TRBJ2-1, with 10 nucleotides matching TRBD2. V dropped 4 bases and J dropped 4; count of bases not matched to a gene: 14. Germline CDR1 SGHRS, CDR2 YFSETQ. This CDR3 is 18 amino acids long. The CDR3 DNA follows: TGCGCCAGCAGCCCCCCCACCGCTAGCGGGAGATCGTACAATGAGCAGTTCTTC. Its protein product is CASSPPTASGRSYNEQFF.

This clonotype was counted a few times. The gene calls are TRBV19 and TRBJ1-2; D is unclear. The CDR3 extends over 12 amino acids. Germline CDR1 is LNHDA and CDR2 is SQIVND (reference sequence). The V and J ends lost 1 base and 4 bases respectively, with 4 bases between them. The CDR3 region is CASSIGRYGYTF. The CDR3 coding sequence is TGTGCCAGTAGTATAGGGCGCTATGGCTACACCTTC.

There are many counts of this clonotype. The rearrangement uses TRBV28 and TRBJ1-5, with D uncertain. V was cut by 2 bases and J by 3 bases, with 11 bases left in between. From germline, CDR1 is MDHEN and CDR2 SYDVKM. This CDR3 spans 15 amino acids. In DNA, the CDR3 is TGTGCCAGCAGTTTAAATTTGGGGTCCAATCAGCCCCAGCATTTT. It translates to CASSLNLGSNQPQHF.

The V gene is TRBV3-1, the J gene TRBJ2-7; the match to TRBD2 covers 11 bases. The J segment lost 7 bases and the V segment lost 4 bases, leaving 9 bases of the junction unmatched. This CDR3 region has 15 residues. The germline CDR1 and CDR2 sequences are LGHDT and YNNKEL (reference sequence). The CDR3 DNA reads TGTGCCAGCAGCCCCCCTTTCGTAGCGGGAGGGGAGCAGTACTTC. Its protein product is CASSPPFVAGGEQYF.

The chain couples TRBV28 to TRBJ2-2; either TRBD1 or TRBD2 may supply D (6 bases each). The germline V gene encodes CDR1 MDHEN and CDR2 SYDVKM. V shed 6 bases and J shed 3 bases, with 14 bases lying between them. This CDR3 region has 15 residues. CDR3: CASSLGGTYTGELFF. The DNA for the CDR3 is TGTGCCAGCAGCCTCGGCGGGACATACACCGGGGAGCTGTTTTTT.

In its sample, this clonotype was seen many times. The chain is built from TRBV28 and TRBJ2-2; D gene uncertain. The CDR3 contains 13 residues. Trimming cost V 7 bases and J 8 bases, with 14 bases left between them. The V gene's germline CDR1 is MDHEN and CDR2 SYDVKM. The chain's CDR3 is CASTATPEGELFF. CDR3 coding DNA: TGTGCCAGCACCGCCACCCCCGAAGGGGAGCTGTTTTTT. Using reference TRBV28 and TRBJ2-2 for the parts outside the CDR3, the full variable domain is DVKVTQSSRYLVKRTGEKVFLECVQDMDHENMFWYRQDPGLGLRLIYFSYDVKMKEKGDIPEGYSVSREKKERFSLILESASTNQTSMYLCASTATPEGELFFGEGSRLTVL.